This T cell receptor (beta chain) was sequenced in a study of T cell repertoires in cytomegalovirus infection. Study-wide context: Shared public TCR beta signatures pointed to both CMV infection and a matching HLA type.

In its sample, this clonotype was seen a few times. Its specificity is unknown. The V gene's germline CDR1 is LGHNT and CDR2 FRNRAP. V lost 11 bases to trimming and J lost 0 bases; unmatched junction nucleotides: 6. The CDR3 is 13 residues long. Whole-study findings and limits: Cumulative frequency (of public TCR beta family members) identified carriers of CMV plus the relevant HLA.

TCRdb fed the reads into MiXCR, producing one record per CDR3 protein. The sample consists of more than 400,000 distinct CDR3 sequences, about 25% of them appearing once. The specimen was PBMCs. This clonotype was obtained from a human donor in good health (CMV status not recorded). Some clones in this sample may be carry-over from other donors' samples. The V call is TRBV12-5, the J call TRBJ1-1, with 7 bases fitting TRBD1. CDR3 amino acids: CAGGDSMNTEAFF. In DNA form, the CDR3 reads TGTGCTGGGGGGGACAGCATGAACACTGAAGCTTTCTTT.